The sequence of this TCR beta chain was determined in a study of regulatory T cells in long-lasting Graves disease (dated by TCRdb to the early 2020s). For the wider study: Antithyroid drugs had been taken for less than 3 months by newly diagnosed Graves' disease patients. The study was conducted in China and was registered as a clinical trial. TCR sequencing covered around 13 persistent and about 20 newly diagnosed Graves' disease patients, some 33 samples in total. Peripheral blood TCR sequencing and RNA sequencing compared persistent Graves' disease patients with newly diagnosed Graves' disease patients. The paper's findings and limits, for the study overall: Persistent patients shared more public clonotypes among themselves (under 3,000) than newly diagnosed patients did (approximately 870). Lower TCR Shannon entropy and fewer highly expanded clones were observed in persistent Graves' disease patients than in newly diagnosed patients, which suggested clonal expansion. Because the primary lesion, thyroid tissue, could not be accessed, the study looked at peripheral blood alone. The authors noted that the small sample size was a limitation that may lower accuracy. Sequencing and analysis were limited to the TCR beta chain. TRBV28, TRBJ1-2 and TRBJ2-5 were preferentially used in persistent disease, while TRBV20-1 and TRBJ2-1 were favored in newly diagnosed disease.

The CDR3 measures 16 amino acids from cysteine to phenylalanine. Only CDR3 DNA remains: 48 bases, in frame from the first base. V and J are trimmed by 3 bases and 2 bases, and the gene matches miss 9 bases of the junction. CDR1 KGHSH and CDR2 LQKENI are derived from the germline V gene. Per the publication, the time point label means: newly diagnosed GD, antithyroid drugs for less than 3 months. RNA was extracted from PBMCs in TRIzol for both TCR sequencing and RNA sequencing. Graves' disease was diagnosed according to American Thyroid Association guidelines. The patients came from an endocrinology department in Xi'an, China. Each patient gave approximately 10 milliliters of peripheral blood, collected in an EDTA anticoagulant tube. Ficoll Paque Plus density gradient separation was used to isolate PBMCs, and no additional T cell sorting was done. An Agilent 2100 Bioanalyzer and agarose gel were used to assess RNA quality, and a NanoDrop 2000 was used to measure RNA concentration.

The method was multiplex PCR. Sequencing was performed on an Illumina HiSeq 4000. CDR3 regions were amplified by Arm-PCR with iRepertoire HTBI primers to construct TCR beta libraries. Gel purification was performed on PCR products prior to sequencing. The study's processing was this. Across samples, some 62 TRBV and over 11 TRBJ segments were identified and used for gene usage analysis of CDR3 amino acid clonotypes. Filtered high-quality paired reads were merged into contigs using COPE and FqMerger. Contigs were aligned with BLAST to IMGT TRBV, TRBD and TRBJ reference genes, and CDR3 was defined per IMGT. Any clonotype with a frequency above 0.1% was classified as a highly expanded clone. Shannon entropy served as the measure of repertoire diversity, while the Gini coefficient captured V-J evenness. A clonotype found in more than one individual was treated as public. TCRdb trimmed public reads at Q25 via fastp, called clones via MiXCR and kept in-frame beta chains. Identical CDR3 proteins give one entry, which carries the most common genes and DNA. TCRdb, rather than the study authors, made the V and J calls. This sample comprises approximately 560,000 distinct CDR3 sequences, about 15% of them detected only once. Around 13% of the sample rests with the top ten.

In this sample, this clonotype turned up many times. No cognate antigen has been identified for it. Base-call qualities are not available, and no considerably larger clone is one nucleotide away. Separately, the same data were catalogued under a study of T cells in Graves' hyperthyroidism and ophthalmopathy. That second report states: Graves' hyperthyroidism was defined as stable when no progression to ophthalmopathy occurred over 18 months of follow-up. Hyperthyroidism patients were newly diagnosed, had a disease duration of under 2 months, and were aged 18 to 65 years. Exclusion was applied to patients with uncontrolled infections, other autoimmune diseases, pregnancy or lactation. Diagnoses relied on clinical symptoms, serum thyroxine and TRAb, thyroid ultrasound and orbital computed tomography. The first round of RT-PCR for the TCR CDR3 was performed with the HTBI primer set and the Qiagen OneStep RT-PCR kit. Most expanded thyroid clonotypes (frequency above 0.001) were also detected in blood, suggesting blood repertoires may reflect thyroid immune responses. In cross-validation, a model built on a 13 V-J signature told ophthalmopathy apart from stable hyperthyroidism with 87.88% sensitivity and approximately 81% specificity, and in testing the same model reached 80%/75%. In validation, progression to ophthalmopathy was predicted by the model with 55% to 71% sensitivity and 72.22% specificity, a median of around 6.5 months before onset. To identify TCR V-J signatures that set the groups apart, the researchers used a discovery cohort of 95 to 100 patients, made up of around 42 with Graves' ophthalmopathy and some 55 with stable Graves' hyperthyroidism. Prospective prediction of ophthalmopathy was tested in an independent validation cohort of approximately 19 hyperthyroidism patients and 17 patients who later progressed to ophthalmopathy. For training and testing, the 80 to 100 patients in the discovery cohort were randomly divided in a 7:3 ratio. Thyroid tissue and blood T-cell repertoires from several Graves' hyperthyroidism patients were also compared in the study. After blood sampling, hyperthyroidism patients were treated with methimazole at a starting dose of 30 mg daily, and ophthalmopathy patients were treated with high-dose intravenous methylprednisolone. Libraries were constructed in a second round of multiplex PCR, after which size selection and purification were carried out. The libraries were sequenced on an Illumina HiSeq2000 using paired-end 100 bp reads. SOAPnuke was used to process the raw data, with reads discarded if the reads contained adapters or uncalled bases, had a mean Phred below 15, or lacked an exact constant-primer or identifier match. COPE v1.2.5 was used to merge high-quality paired reads, and clonotypes were defined as unique nucleotide sequences. Clonotypes were aligned to IMGT TRBV, TRBD and TRBJ reference segments using MiTCR v1.1. The analysis was restricted to V-J combinations with a frequency above 0.0001, which together covered 99% to 99.2% of the repertoires. A TCS score was defined as the ratio between F50 (clonal expansion) and ExV (chaos), using BLOSUM62-based TCRdist between CDR3 peptides within each V-J. Welch's t-statistics and random forest reduced 500 to 650 V-J features to some 14, which were used in a naive Bayes classifier (R e1071). Sample size was not statistically predetermined, and blinding of investigators to group allocation was not performed. The paper reports TCR Vbeta CDR3 sequencing of over 120 peripheral blood samples: under 45 ophthalmopathy, about 75 hyperthyroidism and approximately 17 progressor patients.

Recombination joined TRBV18 with TRBJ2-7; 8 central bases correspond to TRBD2. This sample comprised peripheral blood mononuclear cells (PBMCs), obtained at new diagnosis, from a patient treated with antithyroid drugs. This TCR came from a man aged 18 to 29 with Graves disease. Donor details come from another sample of the same person, matched by shared clones. The CDR3 in this case is CASSPSGAPSPYEQYF. The nucleotide sequence reads TGTGCCAGCTCACCTAGCGGGGCCCCCTCTCCCTACGAGCAGTACTTC.